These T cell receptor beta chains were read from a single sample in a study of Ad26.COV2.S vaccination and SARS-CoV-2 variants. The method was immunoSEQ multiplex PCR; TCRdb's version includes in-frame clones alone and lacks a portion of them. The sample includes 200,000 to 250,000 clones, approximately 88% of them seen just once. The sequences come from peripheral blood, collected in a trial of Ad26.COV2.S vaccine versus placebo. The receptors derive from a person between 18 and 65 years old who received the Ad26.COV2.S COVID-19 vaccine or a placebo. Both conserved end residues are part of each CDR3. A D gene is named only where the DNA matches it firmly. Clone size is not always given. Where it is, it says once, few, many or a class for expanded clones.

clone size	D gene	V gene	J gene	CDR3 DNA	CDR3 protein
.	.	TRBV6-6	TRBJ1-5	TGTGCCAGCAGTTACGGGGGAGATGGGAATCAGCCCCAGCATTTT	CASSYGGDGNQPQHF
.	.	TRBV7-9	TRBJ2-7	TGTGCCAGCAGCTTAGAGGGTTTTAGCTACGAGCAGTACTTC	CASSLEGFSYEQYF
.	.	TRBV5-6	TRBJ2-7	TGTGCCAGCATTGGCAGTAGCTCCTACGAGCAGTACTTC	CASIGSSSYEQYF
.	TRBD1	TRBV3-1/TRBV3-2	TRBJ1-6	TGTGCCAGCAGCCCAAGGGGACAGATTAATTCACCCCTCCACTTT	CASSPRGQINSPLHF
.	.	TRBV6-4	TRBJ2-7	TGTGCCAGCAGTGAACAGAGGGGTGGCGGGTACGAGCAGTACTTC	CASSEQRGGGYEQYF
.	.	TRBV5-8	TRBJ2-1	TGTGCCAGCTCTATCTACAATGAGCAGTTCTTC	CASSIYNEQFF
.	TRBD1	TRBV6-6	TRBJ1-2	TGTGCCAGCACCTACGGGACAGGGAGAGAATTGGGCTACACCTTC	CASTYGTGRELGYTF
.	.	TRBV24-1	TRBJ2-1	TGTGCCACCAGTGATGGGACATATGAGCAGTTCTTC	CATSDGTYEQFF
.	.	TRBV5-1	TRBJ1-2	TGCGCCAGCACCCTTGGCGTCCCCCAGGGTAATGGCTACACCTTC	CASTLGVPQGNGYTF
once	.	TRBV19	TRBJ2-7	TGTGCCAGTAGTATAGGGTTTTGGCCGTTGGGAACCTACGAGCAGTACTTC	CASSIGFWPLGTYEQYF
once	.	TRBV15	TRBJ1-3	TGTGCCACCAGCACAACTTACGACTCTGGAAACACCATATATTTT	CATSTTYDSGNTIYF
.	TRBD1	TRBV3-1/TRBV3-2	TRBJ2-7	TGTGCCAGCAGCCGTGGACAGGGGTTCTCCTACGAGCAGTACTTC	CASSRGQGFSYEQYF
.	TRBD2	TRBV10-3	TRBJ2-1	TGTGCCATCAGGACTAGCGGGAGTATGAATGAGCAGTTCTTC	CAIRTSGSMNEQFF
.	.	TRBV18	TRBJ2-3	TGTGCCAGCTCACCAATCGCCGCCCGAGGACGAAGGGGCACAGATACGCAGTATTTT	CASSPIAARGRRGTDTQYF
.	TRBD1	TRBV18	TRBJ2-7	TGTGCCAGCTCCATGGGACAGGGAAAATACGAGCAGTACTTC	CASSMGQGKYEQYF
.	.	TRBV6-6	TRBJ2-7	TGTGCCAGCAGTTTGCTTGGAAGCGAGCAGTACTTC	CASSLLGSEQYF
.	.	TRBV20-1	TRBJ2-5	TGCAGTGCTAGTCCCGTGGAGAGGGAGACCCAGTACTTC	CSASPVERETQYF
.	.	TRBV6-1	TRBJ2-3	TGTGCCAGCAGTGATTCCGGGAGCAGGGGTGTAGATACGCAGTATTTT	CASSDSGSRGVDTQYF
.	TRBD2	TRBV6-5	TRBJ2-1	TGTGCCAGCAGACTTAGCGGGGGGGCAGGGAATGAGCAGTTCTTC	CASRLSGGAGNEQFF
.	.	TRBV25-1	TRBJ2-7	TGTGCCAGCAGTGGAGGACCCGAGCAGTACTTC	CASSGGPEQYF
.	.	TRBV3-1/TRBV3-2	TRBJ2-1	TGTGCCACTCTGGAGGGACAGCGGCAGTTCTTC	CATLEGQRQFF
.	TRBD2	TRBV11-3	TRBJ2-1	TGTGCCAGCAGCTCCCTGACTAGCGTTACCCATGAGCAGTTCTTC	CASSSLTSVTHEQFF
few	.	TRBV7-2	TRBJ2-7	TGTGCCAGCAGCTTAGTAACCTACGAGCAGTACTTC	CASSLVTYEQYF
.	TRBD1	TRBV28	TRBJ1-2	TGTGCCAGCAGTTTAGACAGGACAGGGGCCCTCCGAGGAGGCTACACCTTC	CASSLDRTGALRGGYTF
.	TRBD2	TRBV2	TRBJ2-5	TGTGCCAGCAGTGCCCTTCATGGGGGGGGACAAGAGACCCAGTACTTC	CASSALHGGGQETQYF
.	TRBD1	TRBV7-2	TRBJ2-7	TGTGCCAGCAGCTTACTGGGACAGGCCGCCTACGAGCAGTACTTC	CASSLLGQAAYEQYF
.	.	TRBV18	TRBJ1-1	TGTGCCAGCTCACCACGGCAGGGCCGGAACACTGAAGCTTTCTTT	CASSPRQGRNTEAFF
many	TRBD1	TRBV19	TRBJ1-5	TGTGCCAGTAGTAACCTACAGGGGGCTCATCAGCCCCAGCATTTT	CASSNLQGAHQPQHF
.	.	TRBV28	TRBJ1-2	TGTGCCAGCAGTTTCGGACAGAACTATGGCTACACCTTC	CASSFGQNYGYTF
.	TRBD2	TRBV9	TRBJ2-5	TGTGCCAGCAGCGTAGCTCTGCGGGAGGGCCAAGAGACCCAGTACTTC	CASSVALREGQETQYF
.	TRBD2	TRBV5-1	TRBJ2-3	TGCGCCAGCAGCTTGGGCGCGCGGCTAGCGGGATCAGATACGCAGTATTTT	CASSLGARLAGSDTQYF
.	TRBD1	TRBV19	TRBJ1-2	TGTGCCAGTAGTATAGTCTGGACAGGGAAAAACTATGGCTACACCTTC	CASSIVWTGKNYGYTF
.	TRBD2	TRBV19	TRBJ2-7	TGTGCCAGTAGTATAGACCATAGCGGGAGAGGAGAAGAGCAGTACTTC	CASSIDHSGRGEEQYF
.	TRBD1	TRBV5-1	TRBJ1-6	TGCGCCAGCAGCTTACAGGGGGCTAATTCACCCCTCCACTTT	CASSLQGANSPLHF
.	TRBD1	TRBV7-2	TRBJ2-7	TGTGCCAGCAGCGTAGACAGGGGTATTACGGGAGAGCAGTACTTC	CASSVDRGITGEQYF
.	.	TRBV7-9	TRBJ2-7	TGTGCCAGCAGCGAGGCCACAGACCTCCTCTCCTACGAGCAGTACTTC	CASSEATDLLSYEQYF
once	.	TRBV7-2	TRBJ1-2	TGTGCCAGCAGCGCCTCGGTTGGCCTTCCCCTCTATGGCTACACCTTC	CASSASVGLPLYGYTF
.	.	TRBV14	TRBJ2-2	TGTGCCAGCAGCCATAGGGGGACTTTGGGAACCGGGGAGCTGTTTTTT	CASSHRGTLGTGELFF
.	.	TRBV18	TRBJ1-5	TGTGCCAGCTCACCGGATGGGGGAGGGCCCAATCAGCCCCAGCATTTT	CASSPDGGGPNQPQHF
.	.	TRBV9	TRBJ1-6	TGTGCCAGCAGCCCGCGTTTGGGGCCCGGCGATTCACCCCTCCACTTT	CASSPRLGPGDSPLHF
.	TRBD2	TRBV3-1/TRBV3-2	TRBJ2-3	TGTGCCAGCAGCCGAGGACTAGCGGATTTGGCAGATACGCAGTATTTT	CASSRGLADLADTQYF
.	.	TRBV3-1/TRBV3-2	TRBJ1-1	TGTGCCAGCTCCCACAGCGGCCTCCTGGAGGGAACTGAAGCTTTCTTT	CASSHSGLLEGTEAFF
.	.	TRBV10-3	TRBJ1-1	TGTGCCATCAGACGCGGGACGGAGGGGGATGAAGCTTTCTTT	CAIRRGTEGDEAFF
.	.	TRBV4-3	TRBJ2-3	TGCGCCAGCCGCCCGGGACTTCTTACAGATACGCAGTATTTT	CASRPGLLTDTQYF
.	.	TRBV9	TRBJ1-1	TGTGCCAGCAGCGTCTTCCCTGAGAACACTGAAGCTTTCTTT	CASSVFPENTEAFF
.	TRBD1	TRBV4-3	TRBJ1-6	TGCGCCAGCAGCCAAGGTGGGGGGACAGTCGGGTCCTCCTATAATTCACCCCTCCACTTT	CASSQGGGTVGSSYNSPLHF
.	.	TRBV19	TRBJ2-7	TGTGCCAGTAGCCCCACGGGGATCCCCTACGAGCAGTACTTC	CASSPTGIPYEQYF
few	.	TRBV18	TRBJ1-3	TGTGCCAGCTCAAGAGGTGACTCTGGAAACACCATATATTTT	CASSRGDSGNTIYF
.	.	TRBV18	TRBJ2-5	TGTGCCAGCTCACCATCCGGGGGGCATTTCGGGGAGACCCAGTACTTC	CASSPSGGHFGETQYF
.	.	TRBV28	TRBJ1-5	TGTGCCAGCAGTTCCGCGAAACAGGGCCAAAATCAGCCCCAGCATTTT	CASSSAKQGQNQPQHF
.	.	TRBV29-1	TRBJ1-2	TGCAGCGTTGCAGGGATCGGAAATAACTATGGCTACACCTTC	CSVAGIGNNYGYTF
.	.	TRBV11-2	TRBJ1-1	TGTGCCAGCAGCTTAGAGTGGGGCGGAGCCGGTAGGTTGAACACTGAAGCTTTCTTT	CASSLEWGGAGRLNTEAFF
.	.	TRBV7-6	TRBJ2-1	TGTGCCAGCAGTTTACCCAAGGGGGGCCGCGAGAATGAGCAGTTCTTC	CASSLPKGGRENEQFF
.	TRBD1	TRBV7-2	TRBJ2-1	TGTGCCAGCAGCTTAGCTCGGGACAGGGGCCTCAGCTCCTACAATGAGCAGTTCTTC	CASSLARDRGLSSYNEQFF
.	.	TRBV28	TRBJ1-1	TGTGCCAGCAGTTTAATTGGGGACCTTATGAACACTGAAGCTTTCTTT	CASSLIGDLMNTEAFF
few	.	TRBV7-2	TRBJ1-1	TGTGCCAGCAGCTTAATGATGAACACTGAAGCTTTCTTT	CASSLMMNTEAFF
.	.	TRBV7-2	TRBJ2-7	TGTGCCAGCAGCTTAAATCGCCACGAGCAGTACTTC	CASSLNRHEQYF